This T cell receptor (beta chain) was sequenced for a study of cytomegalovirus exposure and HLA in healthy donors. PCR involved 60 Vbeta and 13 Jbeta primers. Profiled with immunoSEQ multiplex PCR; TCRdb holds only in-frame clones, not every one. The sample records 100,000 to 150,000 clones, 80% being singletons. Details on this clone: Antigen specificity is unknown.

Germline loops: CDR1 LGHNT, CDR2 FRNRAP. This CDR3 is built from 13 residues. After removal of 8 bases from V and 4 bases from J, the junction contained 5 bases not matched to a gene. Findings and caveats of the study: Analyses of presence and absence presupposed an approximately uniform sequencing depth across donors.

Source material: PBMCs. The receptor's source is a man aged 25-40 years in good health and CMV-seropositive. This chain links TRBV12-5 with TRBJ2-1, with TRBD2 matching 7 bases. This CDR3 reads CASQAGVYNEQFF. CDR3 nucleotides: TGTGCTAGTCAGGCGGGGGTATACAATGAGCAGTTCTTC.